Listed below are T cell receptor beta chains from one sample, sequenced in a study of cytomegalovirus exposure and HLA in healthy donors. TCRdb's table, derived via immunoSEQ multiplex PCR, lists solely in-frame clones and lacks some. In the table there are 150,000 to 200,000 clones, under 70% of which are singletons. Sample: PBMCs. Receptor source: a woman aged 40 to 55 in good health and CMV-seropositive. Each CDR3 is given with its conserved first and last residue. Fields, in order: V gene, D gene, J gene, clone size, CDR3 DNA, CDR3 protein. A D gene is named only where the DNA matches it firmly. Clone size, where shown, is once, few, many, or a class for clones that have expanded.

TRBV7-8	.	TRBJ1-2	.	TGTGCCAGCAGCCCAGTGGGGGGTAACTATGGCTACACCTTC	CASSPVGGNYGYTF
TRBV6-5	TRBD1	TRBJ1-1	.	TGTGCCAGCAGACAGGGGGGGGTTACTGAAGCTTTCTTT	CASRQGGVTEAFF
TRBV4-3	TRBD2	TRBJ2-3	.	TGCGCCAGCAGCCAAGATTCAGCGGGACTCACAGATACGCAGTATTTT	CASSQDSAGLTDTQYF
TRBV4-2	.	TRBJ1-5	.	TGTGCCAGCAGCCAAGAATCAGGTCGGAATCAGCCCCAGCATTTT	CASSQESGRNQPQHF
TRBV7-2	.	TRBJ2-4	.	TGTGCCAGCAGCTTAGTTAGGGCGGGTCCCCAGAACATTCAGTACTTC	CASSLVRAGPQNIQYF
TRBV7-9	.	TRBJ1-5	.	TGTGCCAGCAGCTTAGCGGAGGTGAAGGTCCAACATTTT	CASSLAEVKVQHF
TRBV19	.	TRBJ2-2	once	TGTGCCAGTAGTATAGGCGCAGGGACCGGGGAGCTGTTTTTT	CASSIGAGTGELFF
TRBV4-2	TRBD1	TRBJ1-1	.	TGTGCCAGCAGCCAAGCCCCAGGGGGCGGCATGAACACTGAAGCTTTCTTT	CASSQAPGGGMNTEAFF
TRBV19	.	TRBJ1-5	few	TGTGCCAGCGGACTCGGACAGCCCCAGCATTTT	CASGLGQPQHF
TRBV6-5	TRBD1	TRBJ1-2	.	TGTGCCAGCAGTTTGGGGGACAGAATCAACTATGGCTACACCTTC	CASSLGDRINYGYTF
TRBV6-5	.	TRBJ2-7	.	TGTGCCAGCAGTTACTCGGGCGGGACTGCCTACGAGCAGTACTTC	CASSYSGGTAYEQYF
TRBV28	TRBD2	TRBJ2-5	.	TGTGCCAGCAGTACCCCCGGCCTAGCGGGAGGGCAGACCCAGTACTTC	CASSTPGLAGGQTQYF
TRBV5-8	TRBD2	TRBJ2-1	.	TGTGCCAGCAGCTTGGCAGGACTAGCGGGGGGGCTAAATGAGCAGTTCTTC	CASSLAGLAGGLNEQFF
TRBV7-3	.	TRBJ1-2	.	TGTGCCAGCAGCTTAACCCGGGACAAGGATGGCTACACCTTC	CASSLTRDKDGYTF
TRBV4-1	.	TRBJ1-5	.	TGCGCCAGCAGCCACAGGTATTATAGCAATCAGCCCCAGCATTTT	CASSHRYYSNQPQHF
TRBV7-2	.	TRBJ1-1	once	TGTGCCAGCAGCTTAGGGCAGCGCACTGAAGCTTTCTTT	CASSLGQRTEAFF
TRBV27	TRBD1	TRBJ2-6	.	TGTGCCAGCACTGGGACAGGCTTCTCTGGGGCCAACGTCCTGACTTTC	CASTGTGFSGANVLTF
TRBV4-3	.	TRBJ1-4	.	TGCGCCAGCAGCCAAGCTAGGGGATTCGGGTCGAATGAAAAACTGTTTTTT	CASSQARGFGSNEKLFF
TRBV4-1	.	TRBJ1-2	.	TGCGCCAGCAGCCAAGAAGGGACTTCTAACTATGGCTACACCTTC	CASSQEGTSNYGYTF
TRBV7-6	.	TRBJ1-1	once	TGTGCCACCAAAACGGGGGGGAACACTGAAGCTTTCTTT	CATKTGGNTEAFF
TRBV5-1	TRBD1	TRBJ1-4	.	TGCGCCAGCAGCTTGGGACAGGGGGGTGAAAAACTGTTTTTT	CASSLGQGGEKLFF
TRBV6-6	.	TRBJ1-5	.	TGTGCCAGCAGTCTCCCCGGAGATCAGCCCCAGCATTTT	CASSLPGDQPQHF
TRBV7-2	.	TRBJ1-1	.	TGTGCCAGCAGCTTAAGGGGAAACACTGAAGCTTTCTTT	CASSLRGNTEAFF
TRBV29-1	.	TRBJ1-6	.	TGCAGCGTCTGTCGTTCACCCCTCCACTTT	CSVCRSPLHF
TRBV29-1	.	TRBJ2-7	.	TGCAGCGTAGTCGAGACAGAGACCTACGAGCAGTACTTC	CSVVETETYEQYF
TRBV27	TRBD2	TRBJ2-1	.	TGTCTCGCGGGGGATAGCTCCTACAATGAGCAGTTCTTC	CLAGDSSYNEQFF
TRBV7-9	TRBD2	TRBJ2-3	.	TGTGCCAGCAGCTCCGGACTAGCGGGAACAGATACGCAGTATTTT	CASSSGLAGTDTQYF
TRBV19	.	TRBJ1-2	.	TGTGCCAGTAGTATGGGCAGGCTTAACTATGGCTACACCTTC	CASSMGRLNYGYTF
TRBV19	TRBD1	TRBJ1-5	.	TGTGCCAGTAGTAAAGGACAGGGAGGTCAGCCCCAGCATTTT	CASSKGQGGQPQHF
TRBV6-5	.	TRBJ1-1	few	TGTGCCAGCAGTTACGGCGGGGGGCGGATGGACACTGAAGCTTTCTTT	CASSYGGGRMDTEAFF
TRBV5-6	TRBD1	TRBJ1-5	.	TGTGCCAGCAGCTTGGGGACAGGGGTTTACCAGCCCCAGCATTTT	CASSLGTGVYQPQHF
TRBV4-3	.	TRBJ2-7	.	TGCGCCAGCAGCCAAGGCCCGGTAAGCTCCTACGAGCAGTACTTC	CASSQGPVSSYEQYF
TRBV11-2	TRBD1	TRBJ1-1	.	TGTGCCAGCAGCTCCTGGACAGGGGAGACTGAAGCTTTCTTT	CASSSWTGETEAFF
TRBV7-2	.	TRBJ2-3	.	TGTGCCAGCAGCTTACAGGGGAGTCGCACAGATACGCAGTATTTT	CASSLQGSRTDTQYF
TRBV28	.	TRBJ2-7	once	TGTGCCAGCAGTCAGGGCCCGATAGGCGAGCAGTACTTC	CASSQGPIGEQYF
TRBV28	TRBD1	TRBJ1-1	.	TGTGCCAGCAGCTTTTGGGACAGAAGAAGGGCGGCTGAAGCTTTCTTT	CASSFWDRRRAAEAFF
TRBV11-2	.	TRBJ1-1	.	TGTGCCAGCAGCTTAGGAGGGATTAACACTGAAGCTTTCTTT	CASSLGGINTEAFF
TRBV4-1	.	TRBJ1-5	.	TGCGCCAGCAGCCAAGACATCGGGAGCAATCAGCCCCAGCATTTT	CASSQDIGSNQPQHF
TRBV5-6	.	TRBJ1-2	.	TGTGCCAGCAGCTTGGGGACCGGAGGCTACCCCTTC	CASSLGTGGYPF
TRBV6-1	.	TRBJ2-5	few	TGTGCCAGCAGTGAAGAGAGGGCCCGGACCCAGTACTTC	CASSEERARTQYF
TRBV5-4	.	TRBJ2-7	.	TGTGCCAGCAGCTTGGTCAGTTCTACCCAGGGGGAGCAGTACTTC	CASSLVSSTQGEQYF
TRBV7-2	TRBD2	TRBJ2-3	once	TGTGCCAGCAGATTACTAGCGGAGTCCCTCACAGATACGCAGTATTTT	CASRLLAESLTDTQYF
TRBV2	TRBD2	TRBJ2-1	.	TGTGCCAGCAGTGGACTAGCGGGGAACAATGAGCAGTTCTTC	CASSGLAGNNEQFF
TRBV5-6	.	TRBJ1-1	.	TGTGCCAGCAGCTCCGGACAGCTAGATTACACTGAAGCTTTCTTT	CASSSGQLDYTEAFF
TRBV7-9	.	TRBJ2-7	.	TGTGCCAGCAGCTTAGCCATCCCCGAAACGGGACTCCCTCGCGAGCAGTACTTC	CASSLAIPETGLPREQYF
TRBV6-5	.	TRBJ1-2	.	TGTGCCAGCAGTTGGACATCCGGGTATGGCTACCCCTTC	CASSWTSGYGYPF
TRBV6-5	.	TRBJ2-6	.	TGTGCCAGCACCCCGTCCGGGTCCGGGGCCAACGTCCTGACTTTC	CASTPSGSGANVLTF
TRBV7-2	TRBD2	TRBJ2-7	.	TGTGCCAGCAGCTTAGGACTAGCGGGGACCTACGAGCAGTACTTC	CASSLGLAGTYEQYF
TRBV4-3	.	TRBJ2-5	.	TGCGCCAGCAGCCAAGGGCAGTTGCGGGAGACCCAGTACTTC	CASSQGQLRETQYF
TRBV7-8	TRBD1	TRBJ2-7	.	TGTGCCAGCAGCCAGGGGGACAGGGGTTACGAGCAGTACTTC	CASSQGDRGYEQYF
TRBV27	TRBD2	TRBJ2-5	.	TGTGCCAGCAGTAGGAACGGGGGGGAGACCCAGTACTTC	CASSRNGGETQYF
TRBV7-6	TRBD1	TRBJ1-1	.	TGTGCCAGCAGCCGATACCGACAGGGACCGAACACTGAAGCTTTCTTT	CASSRYRQGPNTEAFF
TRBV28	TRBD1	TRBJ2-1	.	TGTGCCAGCAGTTCCCCCGGGACAGGGAGCCCCAATGAGCAGTTCTTC	CASSSPGTGSPNEQFF